This TCR beta chain derives from a study of CD8 T cells in ankylosing spondylitis. CDR3 size: 15 residues. The V and J ends lost 3 bases and 2 bases respectively, with 11 bases between them. Looked up from germline, CDR1 is SNHLY and CDR2 is FYNNEI. This clonotype was seen many times. Its cognate antigen is unknown. It was by quantitative 5'-RACE with molecular barcodes that TCR beta libraries were made. Each CDR3 protein gets one entry after TCRdb re-called the 5' RACE reads with MiXCR. Here the sample spans a few hundred thousand distinct CDR3 sequences, 15% to 20% being singletons. Whole-study findings and limits: Peripheral blood samples showed relatively rare disease-linked clones, and these clones were CD8+. Matched synovial fluid from ankylosing spondylitis patients was reported to be enriched for disease-linked clones. Seemingly distinctive of ankylosing spondylitis blood was a TCR beta motif formed by eight highly homologous variants.

Sequencing input: blood, either unsorted or a sorted T cell fraction (not recorded which). The genes are TRBV2 and TRBJ2-1; D might be TRBD1 (6 bases). This clonotype was sampled from a male donor with ankylosing spondylitis. CDR3 loop: CASSEYRETYNEQFF. The CDR3 DNA reads as TGTGCCAGCAGTGAGTACAGGGAGACCTACAATGAGCAGTTCTTC. The variable domain in full, with the rest retrieved from reference TRBV2 and TRBJ2-1, is EPEVTQTPSHQVTQMGQEVILRCVPISNHLYFYWYRQILGQKVEFLVSFYNNEISEKSEIFDDQFSVERPDGSNFTLKIRSTKLEDSAMYFCASSEYRETYNEQFFGPGTRLTVL.